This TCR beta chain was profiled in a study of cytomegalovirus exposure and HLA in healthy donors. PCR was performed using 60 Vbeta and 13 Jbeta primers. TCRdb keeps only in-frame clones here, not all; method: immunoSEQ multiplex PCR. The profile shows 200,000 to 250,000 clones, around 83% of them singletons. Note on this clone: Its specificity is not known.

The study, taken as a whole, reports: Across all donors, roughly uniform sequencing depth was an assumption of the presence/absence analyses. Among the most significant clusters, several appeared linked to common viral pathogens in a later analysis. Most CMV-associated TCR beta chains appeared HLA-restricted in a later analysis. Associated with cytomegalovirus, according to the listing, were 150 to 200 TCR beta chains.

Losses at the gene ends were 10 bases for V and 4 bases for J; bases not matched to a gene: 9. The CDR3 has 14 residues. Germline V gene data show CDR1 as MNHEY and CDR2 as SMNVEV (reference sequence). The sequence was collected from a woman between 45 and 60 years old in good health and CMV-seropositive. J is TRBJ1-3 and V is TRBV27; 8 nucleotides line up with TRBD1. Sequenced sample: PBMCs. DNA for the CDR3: TGTGCCACCGCGGCAGGGGGCTGGGGAAACACCATATATTTT. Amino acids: CATAAGGWGNTIYF.